The next 30 T cell receptor beta chains were all read from a single sample in a study of control samples from healthy donors and cancer patients. TCRdb keeps only in-frame clones here, not all; method: immunoSEQ multiplex PCR. The sample has roughly 88,000 clones, around four fifths seen once; the top ten hold roughly 19%. The specimen was blood. Receptor source: a man in his thirties or forties in good health.

This chain uses TRBV6-5 with TRBJ1-3, with unresolved D. Germline CDR1 is MNHEY and CDR2 is SVGAGI. Trimming took 6 bases from V and 0 from J, leaving 6 bases between them. This CDR3 spans 13 amino acids. The CDR3 loop reads CASRPHSGNTIYF. The CDR3 DNA reads as TGTGCCAGCAGGCCACACTCTGGAAACACCATATATTTT.

The chain links TRBV14 to TRBJ2-4; possible D gene TRBD1, 6 bases. This CDR3 has 13 residues. The germline CDR1 and CDR2 sequences are SGHDN and FVKESK. V lost 8 bases and J lost 2, with 10 bases in between. The CDR3 sequence: CASSDRPKNIQYF. CDR3 bases: TGTGCCAGCTCCGACAGGCCCAAAAACATTCAGTACTTC.

This clone was picked up a small number of times. This chain links TRBV12-3 or TRBV12-4 with TRBJ1-1; D is possibly TRBD1 (6 bases). The CDR3 spans 12 residues. V was pared by 3 bases and J by 6 bases, with 8 bases between. The CDR3 region has the DNA TGTGCCAGCAGTTTCAGGGGATCTGAAGCTTTCTTT. Protein: CASSFRGSEAFF.

The genes are TRBV6-5 and TRBJ1-2, with 10 bases that match TRBD1. CDR1 and CDR2 from the germline V gene are MNHEY and SVGAGI. V lost 4 bases and J lost 8; bases outside the gene matches: 7. The CDR3 loop spans 14 amino acids. CDR3 nucleotides: TGTGCCAGCAGTTCCGGACAGGGGGGACTAGGCTACACCTTC. Encoded protein: CASSSGQGGLGYTF.

The gene calls are TRBV30 and TRBJ1-1; a possible D gene is TRBD1 (5 bases). V was clipped by 0 bases and J by 10 bases, with 12 bases between them. There are 12 residues in the CDR3. Germline assignment: CDR1 GTSNPN and CDR2 SVGIG (reference sequence). In DNA, the CDR3 is TGTGCCTGGAGTGTACGGGGGGATGCAGCTTTCTTT. This translates into CAWSVRGDAAFF.

V and J are TRBV7-9 and TRBJ2-7; TRBD1 aligns across 8 bases. The CDR3 covers 16 residues. Looked up from germline, CDR1 is SEHNR and CDR2 is FQNEAQ (reference sequence). V lost 5 bases, J lost 2 bases, and 11 bases stayed unmatched. The CDR3 sequence is CASSIFTGTGPYEQYF. The CDR3 DNA is TGTGCCAGCAGCATTTTTACCGGGACAGGACCCTACGAGCAGTACTTC.

This chain joins TRBV30 and TRBJ2-2, with a possible D match to TRBD2 (6 bases). CDR1 and CDR2 (germline): GTSNPN, SVGIG (reference sequence). V shed 0 bases and J shed 3 bases, with 23 bases lying between them. The CDR3 extends over 19 amino acids. This CDR3 is CAWSVRDMWRGSHTGELFF. As DNA, the CDR3 is TGTGCCTGGAGTGTACGGGATATGTGGAGGGGTTCCCACACCGGGGAGCTGTTTTTT.

The chain carries TRBV10-3 and TRBJ1-1; no clear D. The CDR3 runs 11 residues. Trimming removed 2 bases from V and 11 bases from J, with 9 bases in between. The V gene's germline CDR1 is ENHRY and CDR2 SYGVKD. CDR3 sequence reads: CAISEGAGAFF. For the CDR3, the DNA is TGTGCCATCAGTGAGGGCGCTGGGGCTTTCTTT.

This clone was detected only a few times. For the CDR3, the DNA is TGTGCCAGCAGTTTTGCAGGGGACCCTAACTATGGCTACACCTTC. Translating gives CASSFAGDPNYGYTF. The V and J genes are TRBV28 and TRBJ1-2; TRBD1 might be the D (6 bases). Germline V gives CDR1 MDHEN, CDR2 SYDVKM. V lost 3 bases, J lost 0 bases, and 11 bases lay in between. The CDR3 loop spans 15 amino acids.

This clone was counted a few times. This chain links TRBV6-1 with TRBJ1-1; no reliable D call. There are 13 residues in the CDR3. V dropped 0 bases and J dropped 8 bases, with 10 bases sitting between them. Per the germline V gene, CDR1 is MNHNS and CDR2 is SASEGT. The CDR3 coding sequence is TGTGCCAGCAGTGAAGCAAGAAGGTACGAAGCTTTCTTT. Protein product: CASSEARRYEAFF.

The rearrangement joins TRBV2 to TRBJ1-4, with TRBD1 as a possible D gene (6 bases). Trimming took off 10 bases at V and 0 bases at J, with 15 bases between the two ends. Germline V gene data show CDR1 as SNHLY and CDR2 as FYNNEI. This CDR3 region has 15 residues. In nucleotides, the CDR3 is TGTGCCACCCTCCCGGGACACGCAACTAATGAAAAACTGTTTTTT. This sequence encodes CATLPGHATNEKLFF.

The chain recombines TRBV2 with TRBJ1-4; 10 bases map to TRBD1. The CDR3 consists of 15 residues. Germline CDR1 and CDR2: SNHLY and FYNNEI. The junction had 9 bases not matched to a gene; V was cut back by 6 bases and J by 8 bases. The CDR3 DNA reads TGTGCCAGCAGCTTGTCCGGGACAGGGGAAGAAAAACTGTTTTTT. Translation gives CASSLSGTGEEKLFF.

The chain combines TRBV3-1 (or the pseudogene TRBV3-2) with TRBJ2-7, with D perhaps TRBD1 or TRBD2 (5 bases each). CDR1 LGHDT and CDR2 YNNKEL come from the germline V gene (reference sequence). The V end lost 4 bases, the J end lost 6 bases, and 22 bases lay between the germline ends. The CDR3 is made up of 16 amino acids. CDR3 sequence reads: CASSRSGANRATEQYF. CDR3 DNA: TGTGCCAGCAGCCGATCCGGGGCGAATAGAGCGACCGAGCAGTACTTC.

The chain uses TRBV5-1 and TRBJ1-5; D is ambiguous. The CDR3 length is 13 residues. The germline V and J ends were trimmed by 2 bases and 9 bases, with 12 bases remaining between them. Germline CDR1 reads SGHRS; CDR2 reads YFSETQ. The CDR3 region has the DNA TGCGCCAGCAGCTTAGACGGGTCGATGCCCCAGCATTTT. Protein sequence: CASSLDGSMPQHF.

The rearrangement links TRBV7-9 to TRBJ2-2; TRBD1 matches 9 bases. Germline values: CDR1 SEHNR, CDR2 FQNEAQ (reference sequence). J gave up 4 bases and V 3 bases, and 6 bases lay outside the gene matches. The CDR3 length is 16 residues. CDR3 sequence: CASSFPGQGPTGELFF. The CDR3 DNA sequence: TGTGCCAGCAGCTTTCCGGGACAGGGTCCCACCGGGGAGCTGTTTTTT. Using reference TRBV7-9 and TRBJ2-2 for the parts outside the CDR3, the full variable domain is DTGVSQNPRHKITKRGQNVTFRCDPISEHNRLYWYRQTLGQGPEFLTYFQNEAQLEKSRLLSDRFSAERPKGSFSTLEIQRTEQGDSAMYLCASSFPGQGPTGELFFGEGSRLTVL.

The chain couples TRBV5-1 to TRBJ1-1, with D unclear. Germline V gene lookup returns CDR1 SGHRS and CDR2 YFSETQ. The CDR3 covers 14 residues. V lost 0 bases, J lost 3 bases, and 9 bases lay in between. CDR3 in DNA: TGCGCCAGCAGCTTGGGGGTCCGGGACACTGAAGCTTTCTTT. The encoded protein is CASSLGVRDTEAFF.

This clone was seen once. This chain uses TRBV5-1 with TRBJ2-2, with 9 bases that match TRBD1. The V and J ends lost 4 bases and 5 bases, in that order; junction bases with no gene match: 6. This CDR3 comprises 15 residues. CDR1 and CDR2 (germline): SGHRS, YFSETQ. CDR3 in amino acids: CASSTGTGRTGELFF. The CDR3 coding sequence is TGCGCCAGCAGCACCGGGACAGGGCGAACCGGGGAGCTGTTTTTT.

This chain uses TRBV30 with TRBJ2-5, with TRBD1 matching over 11 bases. The CDR3 is 13 amino acids. Germline lookup yields CDR1 GTSNPN and CDR2 SVGIG (reference sequence). V shed 3 bases, J shed 5 bases, and the junction held 2 bases outside the gene matches. CDR3 nucleotide sequence: TGTGCCTGGAGCCGGGACAGGGGGGAGACCCAGTACTTC. This gives the protein CAWSRDRGETQYF.

V usage is TRBV7-3 and J usage is TRBJ1-5; D ambiguous. Germline CDR1 and CDR2: SGHTA and FQGTGA. Trimming took 1 base from V and 3 from J, leaving 4 bases between them. The CDR3 sequence is 13 residues long. The CDR3 bases are TGTGCCAGCAGCTTAAACCACAATCAGCCCCAGCATTTT. Amino acids: CASSLNHNQPQHF.

The gene calls are TRBV6-1 and TRBJ1-2, with D possibly being TRBD1 (5 bases). The CDR3 sequence is 16 residues long. V lost 4 bases and J 5 bases, leaving 20 bases between the germline ends. The germline gives CDR1 MNHNS, CDR2 SASEGT. The CDR3 protein is CASSVGDLLSGYGYTF. In DNA, the CDR3 is TGTGCCAGCAGTGTGGGGGACCTCCTGTCTGGGTATGGCTACACCTTC.

The chain has TRBV6-5 and TRBJ1-6, with TRBD1 as a possible D gene (6 bases). The CDR3 covers 15 residues. Germline loops: CDR1 MNHEY, CDR2 SVGAGI. Between the trimmed V and J ends, which lost 2 bases and 8 bases, there was a span of 13 bases. The CDR3: CASSYRGAGDSPLHF. The CDR3 coding sequence is TGTGCCAGCAGTTACCGTGGGGCAGGGGATTCACCCCTCCACTTT.

The V gene is TRBV6-6, the J gene TRBJ1-5, with TRBD1 matching over 7 bases. The ends lost 2 bases at V and 11 bases at J; junction bases unmatched: 15. The V gene's germline CDR1 is MNHNY and CDR2 SVGAGI (reference sequence). This CDR3 contains 16 residues. For the CDR3, the DNA is TGTGCCAGCAGTTACCCAAGGGGGCGCTCTTATGGTGCCCAGCATTTT. Translated, it gives CASSYPRGRSYGAQHF.

There are a few counts of this clone. The V call is TRBV20-1, the J call TRBJ1-3, with TRBD1 matching 10 bases. V dropped 5 bases and J dropped 13; count of bases not matched to a gene: 5. The CDR3 runs 11 residues. Germline CDR1 DFQATT, CDR2 SNEGSKA (reference sequence). The CDR3 DNA reads TGCAGTGCTCGCGGACAGGGGGTAATATATTTT. Translated: CSARGQGVIYF.

The V and J genes are TRBV28 and TRBJ2-7, with D perhaps TRBD1 (6 bases). The CDR3 spans 13 residues. CDR1 and CDR2 from the germline V gene are MDHEN and SYDVKM. V shed 3 bases and J shed 2 bases, with 8 bases lying between them. CDR3 DNA sequence: TGTGCCAGCAGTTTTGGGGGCCCCTACGAGCAGTACTTC. Protein: CASSFGGPYEQYF.

The V and J genes are TRBV5-6 and TRBJ2-3; D is ambiguous. Germline values: CDR1 SGHDT, CDR2 YYEEEE. The CDR3 is made up of 14 amino acids. V lost 2 bases and J lost 6, with 13 bases in between. CDR3 region: CASSFGSLRDTQYF. CDR3 DNA sequence: TGTGCCAGCAGCTTCGGGTCTCTCCGGGATACGCAGTATTTT.

The J gene is TRBJ1-1, the V gene TRBV5-1, with D perhaps matching TRBD1 (5 bases). V dropped 1 base and J dropped 5 bases, with 9 bases sitting between them. The CDR3 runs 13 residues. Germline CDR1 is SGHRS and CDR2 is YFSETQ. This CDR3 reads CASSLTGLTEAFF. The CDR3 nucleotides are TGCGCCAGCAGCTTGACAGGCTTAACTGAAGCTTTCTTT. The complete variable domain, with remaining parts taken from reference TRBV5-1 and TRBJ1-1, reads KAGVTQTPRYLIKTRGQQVTLSCSPISGHRSVSWYQQTPGQGLQFLFEYFSETQRNKGNFPGRFSGRQFSNSRSEMNVSTLELGDSALYLCASSLTGLTEAFFGQGTRLTVV.

The genes are TRBV5-4 and TRBJ2-7; 11 bases line up with TRBD1. Germline CDR1 reads SGHNT; CDR2 reads YYREEE (reference sequence). The V and J ends lost 0 bases and 5 bases, in that order; junction bases with no gene match: 4. The CDR3 totals 15 residues. The CDR3 DNA sequence: TGTGCCAGCAGCTTGGGGACAGGGGGCACGAACGAGCAGTACTTC. Protein product: CASSLGTGGTNEQYF.

The chain recombines TRBV3-1 (or the pseudogene TRBV3-2) with TRBJ2-7; D not certain. CDR3 length equals 15 residues. Trimming shortened V by 3 bases and J by 4 bases, and 16 bases separated the two germline ends. CDR1 is LGHDT, CDR2 YNNKEL, per germline (reference sequence). CDR3 nucleotide sequence: TGTGCCAGCAGCCACCTTAGAGGCGTACGGTACGAGCAGTACTTC. Translating gives CASSHLRGVRYEQYF.

V usage is TRBV5-4 and J usage is TRBJ1-2, with 10 bases fitting TRBD1. With V trimmed by 4 bases and J by 0 bases, 6 bases remained unmatched. Germline V lookup: CDR1 SGHNT, CDR2 YYREEE (reference sequence). CDR3 length equals 16 residues. CDR3 DNA sequence: TGTGCCAGCAGCCATACCGGGACAGGGGCTAACTATGGCTACACCTTC. Encoded protein: CASSHTGTGANYGYTF.

The V call is TRBV7-2, the J call TRBJ2-5; no definite D call. V lost 4 bases, J lost 3 bases, and 3 bases lay in between. The CDR3 is 11 amino acids. Germline lookup yields CDR1 SGHTA and CDR2 FQGNSA. The CDR3 is CASSYEETQYF. The CDR3, as DNA: TGTGCCAGCAGCTACGAAGAGACCCAGTACTTC.